The 10 T cell receptor beta chains below come from one sample, sequenced in a study. Using its own MiXCR run on the 5' RACE reads, TCRdb lists one record per CDR3 protein. The sample has about 41,000 distinct CDR3 sequences, 29% seen once; the top ten hold around 3.5%. The specimen sequenced was memory CD4+ T cells sorted from a lymph node. Indicated subset: memory CD4+ T cells, CD4+CD45RO+CD25-. These receptors all come from a female donor with breast cancer.

This clonotype was detected ten times or more. The rearrangement joins TRBV9 to TRBJ2-4; D gene ambiguous. The germline V and J ends were trimmed by 4 bases and 10 bases, with 15 bases remaining between them. Germline values: CDR1 SGDLS, CDR2 YYNGEE. This CDR3 contains 13 residues. CDR3 in amino acids: CASSSPRVGIQYF. The CDR3 DNA reads as TGTGCCAGCAGCTCACCAAGGGTAGGGATTCAGTACTTC.

The rearrangement links TRBV11-2 to TRBJ2-2; TRBD2 matches 8 bases. The V gene end was trimmed by 8 bases and the J gene end by 3 bases; junction bases not matched to a gene: 5. Germline CDR1 reads SGHAT; CDR2 reads FQNNGV. The CDR3 is made up of 14 amino acids. CDR3 loop: CASEAGVDTGELFF. The CDR3, as DNA: TGTGCCAGCGAAGCGGGAGTAGACACCGGGGAGCTGTTTTTT.

This clonotype was counted a few times. J is TRBJ2-5 and V is TRBV12-3 or TRBV12-4; D may correspond to TRBD1 or TRBD2 (5 bases each). CDR3 size: 13 residues. V dropped 5 bases and J dropped 4 bases, with 11 bases sitting between them. CDR3 nucleotides: TGTGCCAGCAGTGACATCGGGGCAGAGACCCAGTACTTC. Amino acid sequence: CASSDIGAETQYF.

This clonotype was picked up a small number of times. The V call is TRBV7-3, the J call TRBJ2-3, with 7 bases aligning to TRBD2. This CDR3 has 13 residues. In germline, CDR1 is SGHTA, CDR2 FQGTGA. The trim removed 2 bases at V and 5 bases at J, leaving 1 base unmatched. The CDR3 protein is CASSLREVDTQYF. The CDR3 nucleotides are TGTGCCAGCAGCTTACGGGAGGTAGATACGCAGTATTTT.

On this clonotype: One end of the junction varies from germline; a read error may be responsible. The V and J genes are TRBV7-7 and TRBJ2-5; D not certain. Germline V gives CDR1 SSHAT, CDR2 FNYEAQ (reference sequence). This CDR3 has 13 residues. The CDR3 here is CASSLFKGETQYF. Here the CDR3 DNA reads TGTGCTAGCAGCTTATTCAAAGGGGAGACCCAGTACTTC. The full variable domain, its missing parts supplied by reference TRBV7-7 and TRBJ2-5, is GAGVSQSPRYKVTKRGQDVTLRCDPISSHATLYWYQQALGQGPEFLTYFNYEAQPDKSGLPSDRFSAERPEGSISTLTIQRTEQRDSAMYRCASSLFKGETQYFGPGTRLLVL.

To note about this clonotype: The junction differs from germline at one of its ends, possibly a read error. The chain carries TRBV6-2 or TRBV6-3 and TRBJ2-3, with a weak D call TRBD2 (5 bases). The CDR3 sequence is 13 residues long. Germline CDR1 is MNHEY and CDR2 is SVGEGT. For the CDR3, the DNA is TGTGCCAGCAGTGACTATCTCACAGATACGCAGAATTTT. This sequence encodes CASSDYLTDTQNF.

Only a few counts were recorded for this clonotype. The rearrangement joins TRBV5-1 to TRBJ2-1; 14 bases align to TRBD2. The V gene's germline CDR1 is SGHRS and CDR2 YFSETQ. Trimming took 3 bases from V and 8 from J; bases not matched to a gene: 10. This CDR3 contains 17 residues. DNA for the CDR3: TGCGCCAGCAGCTCGTCCGGGACTAGCGGGAGTCGGCATGAGCAGTTCTTC. Translating gives CASSSSGTSGSRHEQFF.

The chain has TRBV6-1 and TRBJ2-3; tentative D call: TRBD1 (5 bases). Germline CDR1 and CDR2: MNHNS and SASEGT. The CDR3 is 15 amino acids. V lost 0 bases and J lost 3, with 10 bases in between. The CDR3 sequence is CASSEATQGTDTQYF. CDR3 in DNA: TGTGCCAGCAGTGAAGCCACCCAGGGTACAGATACGCAGTATTTT.

This clonotype has a handful of counts. The chain recombines TRBV5-6 with TRBJ1-6; D unclear. Trimming pared 2 bases from V and 1 base from J, leaving 7 bases between. The CDR3 spans 15 residues. The germline V gene has CDR1 SGHDT and CDR2 YYEEEE. In DNA, the CDR3 is TGTGCCAGCAGCTTTTCGGCTTCCTATAATTCACCCCTCCACTTT. Translation gives CASSFSASYNSPLHF.

The genes are TRBV2 and TRBJ2-1; 13 bases are shared with TRBD2. CDR3 length equals 16 residues. The V and J ends lost 7 bases and 9 bases, in that order; junction bases with no gene match: 12. Germline V gene data show CDR1 as SNHLY and CDR2 as FYNNEI. CDR3 nucleotide sequence: TGTGCCAGCAATCCGGAGACTAGCGGGGGGTTTGGTGAGCAGTTCTTC. It is translated as CASNPETSGGFGEQFF.